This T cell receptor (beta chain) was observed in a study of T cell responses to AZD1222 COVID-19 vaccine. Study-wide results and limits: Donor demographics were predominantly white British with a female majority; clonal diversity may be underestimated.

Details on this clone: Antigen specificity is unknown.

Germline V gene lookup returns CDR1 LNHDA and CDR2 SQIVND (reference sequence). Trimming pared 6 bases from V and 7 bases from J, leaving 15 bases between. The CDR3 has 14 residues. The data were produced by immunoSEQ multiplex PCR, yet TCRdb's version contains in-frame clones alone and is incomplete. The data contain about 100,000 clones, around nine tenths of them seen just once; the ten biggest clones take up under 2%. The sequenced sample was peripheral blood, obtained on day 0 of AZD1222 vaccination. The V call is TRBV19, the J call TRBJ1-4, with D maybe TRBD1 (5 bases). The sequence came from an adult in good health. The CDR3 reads CASRSRGGIEKLFF. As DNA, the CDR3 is TGTGCCAGTAGGAGTAGGGGAGGTATTGAAAAACTGTTTTTT.